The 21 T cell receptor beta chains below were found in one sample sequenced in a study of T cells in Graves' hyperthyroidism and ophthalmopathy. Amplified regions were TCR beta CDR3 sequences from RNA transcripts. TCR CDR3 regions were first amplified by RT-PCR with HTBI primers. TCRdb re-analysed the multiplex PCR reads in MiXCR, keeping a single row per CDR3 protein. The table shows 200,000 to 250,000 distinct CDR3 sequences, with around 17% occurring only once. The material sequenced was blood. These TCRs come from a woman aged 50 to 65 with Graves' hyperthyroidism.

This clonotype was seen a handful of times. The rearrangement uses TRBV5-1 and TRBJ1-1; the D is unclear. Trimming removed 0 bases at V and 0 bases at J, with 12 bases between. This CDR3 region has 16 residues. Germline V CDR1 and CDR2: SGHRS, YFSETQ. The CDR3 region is CASSLAAGLMNTEAFF. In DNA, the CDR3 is TGCGCCAGCAGCTTGGCTGCGGGCCTTATGAACACTGAAGCTTTCTTT.

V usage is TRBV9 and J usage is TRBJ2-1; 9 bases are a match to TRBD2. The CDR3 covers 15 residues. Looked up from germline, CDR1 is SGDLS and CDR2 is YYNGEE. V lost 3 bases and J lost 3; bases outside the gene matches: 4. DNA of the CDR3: TGTGCCAGCAGCGAAGAGACTAGCGGCTACAATGAGCAGTTCTTC. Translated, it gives CASSEETSGYNEQFF.

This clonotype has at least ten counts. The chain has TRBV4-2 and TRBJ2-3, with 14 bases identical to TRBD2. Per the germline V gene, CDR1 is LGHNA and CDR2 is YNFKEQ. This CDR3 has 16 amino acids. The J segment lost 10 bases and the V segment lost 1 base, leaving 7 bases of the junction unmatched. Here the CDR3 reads CASSQVTSGRASAQYF. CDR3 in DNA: TGTGCCAGCAGCCAAGTGACTAGCGGGAGGGCCAGTGCGCAGTATTTT.

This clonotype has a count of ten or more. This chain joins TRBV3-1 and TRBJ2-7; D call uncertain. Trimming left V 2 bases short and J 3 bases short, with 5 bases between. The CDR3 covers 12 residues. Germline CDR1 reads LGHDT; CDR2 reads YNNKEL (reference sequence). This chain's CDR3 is CASSQYGYEQYF. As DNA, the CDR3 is TGTGCCAGCAGCCAATACGGCTACGAGCAGTACTTC.

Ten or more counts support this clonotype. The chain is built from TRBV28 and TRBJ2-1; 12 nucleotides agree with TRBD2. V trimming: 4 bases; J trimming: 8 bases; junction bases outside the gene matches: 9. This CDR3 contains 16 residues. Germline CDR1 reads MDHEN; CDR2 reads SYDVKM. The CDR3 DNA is TGTGCCAGCAGTTCCGATTCGGGACTAGCGGGTTATGAGCAGTTCTTC. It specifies CASSSDSGLAGYEQFF.

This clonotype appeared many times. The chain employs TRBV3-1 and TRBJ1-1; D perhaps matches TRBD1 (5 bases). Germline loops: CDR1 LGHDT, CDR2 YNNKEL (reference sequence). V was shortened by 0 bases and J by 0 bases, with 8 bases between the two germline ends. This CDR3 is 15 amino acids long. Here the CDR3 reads CASSQEGDLNTEAFF. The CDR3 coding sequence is TGTGCCAGCAGCCAAGAGGGGGATTTGAACACTGAAGCTTTCTTT.

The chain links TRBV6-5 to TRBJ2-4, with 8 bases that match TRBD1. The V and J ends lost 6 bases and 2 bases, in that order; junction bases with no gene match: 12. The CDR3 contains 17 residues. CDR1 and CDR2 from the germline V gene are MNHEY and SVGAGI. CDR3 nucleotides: TGTGCCAGCAGGTTATTTCCGGGACAGGCCACCAAAAACATTCAGTACTTC. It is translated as CASRLFPGQATKNIQYF.

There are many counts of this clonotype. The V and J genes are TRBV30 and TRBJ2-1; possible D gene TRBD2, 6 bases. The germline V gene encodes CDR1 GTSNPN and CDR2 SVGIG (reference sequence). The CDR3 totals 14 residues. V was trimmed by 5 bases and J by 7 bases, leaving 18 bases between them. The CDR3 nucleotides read TGTGCCTGGGGTTACTCCGGGAGTAGGAATGAGCAGTTCTTC. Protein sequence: CAWGYSGSRNEQFF.

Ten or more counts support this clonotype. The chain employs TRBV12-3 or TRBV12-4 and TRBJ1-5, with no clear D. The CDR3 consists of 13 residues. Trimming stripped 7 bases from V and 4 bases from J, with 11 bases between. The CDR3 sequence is CASTDTRNQPQHF. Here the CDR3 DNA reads TGTGCCAGCACCGATACACGTAATCAGCCCCAGCATTTT.

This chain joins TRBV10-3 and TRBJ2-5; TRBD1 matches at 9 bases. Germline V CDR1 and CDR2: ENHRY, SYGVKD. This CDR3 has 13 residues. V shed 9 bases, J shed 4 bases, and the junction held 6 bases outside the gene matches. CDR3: CAINRGRGETQYF. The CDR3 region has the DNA TGTGCCATTAACAGGGGGCGCGGAGAGACCCAGTACTTC.

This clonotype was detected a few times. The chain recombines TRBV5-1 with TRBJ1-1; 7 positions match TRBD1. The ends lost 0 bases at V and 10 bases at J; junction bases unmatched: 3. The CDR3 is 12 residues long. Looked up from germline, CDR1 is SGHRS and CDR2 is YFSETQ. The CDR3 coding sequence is TGCGCCAGCAGCTTGGACGGACAGGCAGCTTTCTTT. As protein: CASSLDGQAAFF.

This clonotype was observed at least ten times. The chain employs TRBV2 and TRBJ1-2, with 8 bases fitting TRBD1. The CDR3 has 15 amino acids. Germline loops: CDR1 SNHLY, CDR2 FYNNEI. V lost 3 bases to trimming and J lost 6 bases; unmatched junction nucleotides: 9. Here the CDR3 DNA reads TGTGCCAGCAGTGATAATACCCACAGGGGGGATGGCTACACCTTC. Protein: CASSDNTHRGDGYTF.

The CDR3 region is CASSLELAGGSYNEQFF. DNA for the CDR3: TGCGCCAGCAGCTTGGAACTAGCGGGAGGTTCCTACAATGAGCAGTTCTTC. The rearrangement joins TRBV5-1 to TRBJ2-1; 12 bases match TRBD2. Unmatched junction bases numbered 2, after V lost 0 bases and J lost 1 base. Per germline, CDR1 SGHRS and CDR2 YFSETQ. This CDR3 is built from 17 residues.

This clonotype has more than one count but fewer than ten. The CDR3 region has the DNA TGTGCCTGGGGCGACAGAGAGACCCAGTACTTC. Residues: CAWGDRETQYF. V and J are TRBV30 and TRBJ2-5, with D perhaps matching TRBD1 (5 bases). Trimming took 5 bases from V and 4 from J, leaving 8 bases between them. CDR3 length: 11 residues. Per germline, CDR1 GTSNPN and CDR2 SVGIG (reference sequence).

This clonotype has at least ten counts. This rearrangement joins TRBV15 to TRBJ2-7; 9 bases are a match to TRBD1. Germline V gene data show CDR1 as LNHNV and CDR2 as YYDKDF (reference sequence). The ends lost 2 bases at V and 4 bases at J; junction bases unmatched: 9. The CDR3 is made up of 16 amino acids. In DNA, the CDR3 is TGTGCCACCAGCAGATTCGGGACAGGGAATATGTACGAGCAGTACTTC. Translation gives CATSRFGTGNMYEQYF. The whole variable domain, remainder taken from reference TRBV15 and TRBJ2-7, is DAMVIQNPRYQVTQFGKPVTLSCSQTLNHNVMYWYQQKSSQAPKLLFHYYDKDFNNEADTPDNFQSRRPNTSFCFLDIRSPGLGDTAMYLCATSRFGTGNMYEQYFGPGTRLTVT.

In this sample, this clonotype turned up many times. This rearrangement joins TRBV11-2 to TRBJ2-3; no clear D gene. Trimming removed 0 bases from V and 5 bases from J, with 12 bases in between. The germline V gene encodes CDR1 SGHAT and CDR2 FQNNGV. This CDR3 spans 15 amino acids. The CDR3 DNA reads TGTGCCAGCAGCTTAGAGTATTCCCGCGGAGATACGCAGTATTTT. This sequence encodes CASSLEYSRGDTQYF.

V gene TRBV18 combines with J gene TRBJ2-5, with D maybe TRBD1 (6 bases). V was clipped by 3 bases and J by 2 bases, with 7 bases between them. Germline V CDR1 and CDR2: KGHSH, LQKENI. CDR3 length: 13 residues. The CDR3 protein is CASSPDRQETQYF. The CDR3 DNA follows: TGTGCCAGCTCACCGGACAGACAAGAGACCCAGTACTTC.

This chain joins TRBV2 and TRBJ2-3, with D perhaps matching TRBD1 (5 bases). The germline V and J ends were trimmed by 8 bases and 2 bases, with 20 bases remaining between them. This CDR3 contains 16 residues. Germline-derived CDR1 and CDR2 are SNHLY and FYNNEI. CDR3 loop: CASRSRRQGNTDTQYF. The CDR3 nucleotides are TGTGCCAGCCGAAGTCGTCGGCAGGGAAACACAGATACGCAGTATTTT. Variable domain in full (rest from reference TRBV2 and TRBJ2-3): EPEVTQTPSHQVTQMGQEVILRCVPISNHLYFYWYRQILGQKVEFLVSFYNNEISEKSEIFDDQFSVERPDGSNFTLKIRSTKLEDSAMYFCASRSRRQGNTDTQYFGPGTRLTVL.

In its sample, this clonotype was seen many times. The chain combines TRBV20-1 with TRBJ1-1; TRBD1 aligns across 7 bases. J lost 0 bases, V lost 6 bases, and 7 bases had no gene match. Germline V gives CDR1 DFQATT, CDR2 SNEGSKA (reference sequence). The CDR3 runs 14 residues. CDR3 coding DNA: TGCAGTGCGAAACAGGGGAGTATGAACACTGAAGCTTTCTTT. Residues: CSAKQGSMNTEAFF.

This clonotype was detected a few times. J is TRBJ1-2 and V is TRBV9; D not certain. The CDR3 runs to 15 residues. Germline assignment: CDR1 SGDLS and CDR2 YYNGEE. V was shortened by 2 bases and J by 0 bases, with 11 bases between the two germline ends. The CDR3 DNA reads TGTGCCAGCAGCGTCGACGGACGTTCTAACTATGGCTACACCTTC. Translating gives CASSVDGRSNYGYTF. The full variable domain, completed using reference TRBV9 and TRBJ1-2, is DSGVTQTPKHLITATGQRVTLRCSPRSGDLSVYWYQQSLDQGLQFLIQYYNGEERAKGNILERFSAQQFPDLHSELNLSSLELGDSALYFCASSVDGRSNYGYTFGSGTRLTVV.

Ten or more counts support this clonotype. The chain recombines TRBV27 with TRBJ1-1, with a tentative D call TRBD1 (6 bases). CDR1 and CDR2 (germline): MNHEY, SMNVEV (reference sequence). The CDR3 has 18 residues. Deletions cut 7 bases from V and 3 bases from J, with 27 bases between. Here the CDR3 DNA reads TGTGCCAGCAAATTTGGGGCGCATATGGGGGGCGAGGACACTGAAGCTTTCTTT. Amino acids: CASKFGAHMGGEDTEAFF.